This is a list of T cell receptor beta chains from one sample in a study of cytomegalovirus exposure and HLA in healthy donors. The method was immunoSEQ multiplex PCR; TCRdb's version includes in-frame clones alone and lacks a portion of them. The sample records approximately 92,000 clones, over 70% being singletons. The sample consisted of PBMCs. These receptors originate from a man between 60 and 75 years old in good health and CMV-seronegative. Each CDR3 is given with its conserved first and last residue. D genes are given only for firm matches. Some rows mark clone size as missing; the rest say once, few, many or name a class of expanded clone.

j_gene: TRBJ2-3
abundance: -
v_gene: TRBV20-1
d_gene: -
CDR3aa: CSAASTDTQYF
CDR3nt: TGCAGTGCGGCTAGCACAGATACGCAGTATTTT

j_gene: TRBJ2-1
abundance: few
v_gene: TRBV6-5
d_gene: TRBD1
CDR3aa: CASSYQQTGYEQFF
CDR3nt: TGTGCCAGCAGTTACCAACAGACAGGGTATGAGCAGTTCTTC

j_gene: TRBJ2-3
abundance: -
v_gene: TRBV7-6
d_gene: TRBD1
CDR3aa: CASRGQSRTDTQYF
CDR3nt: TGTGCCAGCAGGGGACAGTCGCGAACAGATACGCAGTATTTT

j_gene: TRBJ2-2
abundance: few
v_gene: TRBV7-6
d_gene: -
CDR3aa: CASSTGGWTGELFF
CDR3nt: TGTGCCAGCTCGACGGGGGGCTGGACCGGGGAGCTGTTTTTT

j_gene: TRBJ2-3
abundance: -
v_gene: TRBV7-6
d_gene: -
CDR3aa: CASRLDLRDTQYF
CDR3nt: TGTGCCAGCAGATTAGACCTGAGGGATACGCAGTATTTT

j_gene: TRBJ2-1
abundance: -
v_gene: TRBV6-6
d_gene: -
CDR3aa: CASSQGGGWGNNEQFF
CDR3nt: TGTGCCAGCAGCCAAGGGGGGGGTTGGGGGAACAATGAGCAGTTCTTC

j_gene: TRBJ2-3
abundance: -
v_gene: TRBV19
d_gene: TRBD1
CDR3aa: CASTTDRRDTQYF
CDR3nt: TGTGCCAGTACCACGGACAGGCGTGATACGCAGTATTTT

j_gene: TRBJ1-2
abundance: -
v_gene: TRBV13
d_gene: TRBD1
CDR3aa: CASSLYRGDGYTF
CDR3nt: TGTGCCAGCAGCTTATACAGGGGGGATGGCTACACCTTC

j_gene: TRBJ1-6
abundance: once
v_gene: TRBV10-2
d_gene: TRBD1
CDR3aa: CASSDPMVLGGSHSPLHF
CDR3nt: TGCGCCAGCAGTGACCCGATGGTGTTAGGGGGCTCCCATTCACCCCTCCACTTT

j_gene: TRBJ2-2
abundance: -
v_gene: TRBV5-4
d_gene: -
CDR3aa: CASRPEAGELFF
CDR3nt: TGTGCCAGCAGACCCGAGGCCGGGGAGCTGTTTTTT

j_gene: TRBJ2-7
abundance: -
v_gene: TRBV5-1
d_gene: -
CDR3aa: CASSLEAHEQYF
CDR3nt: TGCGCCAGCAGCTTAGAAGCGCACGAGCAGTACTTC

j_gene: TRBJ2-1
abundance: -
v_gene: TRBV2
d_gene: -
CDR3aa: CASALLGPGDEQFF
CDR3nt: TGTGCCAGCGCTCTTTTAGGCCCAGGGGATGAGCAGTTCTTC

j_gene: TRBJ2-5
abundance: -
v_gene: TRBV27
d_gene: TRBD2
CDR3aa: CASSPPGLAIEETQYF
CDR3nt: TGTGCCAGCAGTCCACCGGGACTAGCGATCGAAGAGACCCAGTACTTC

j_gene: TRBJ1-2
abundance: -
v_gene: TRBV10-1
d_gene: -
CDR3aa: CASSELTAVCYGYTF
CDR3nt: TGCGCCAGCAGTGAGTTAACAGCGGTATGCTATGGCTACACCTTC

j_gene: TRBJ2-1
abundance: -
v_gene: TRBV6-6
d_gene: -
CDR3aa: CASRGASPVQFF
CDR3nt: TGTGCCAGCCGGGGAGCCTCGCCCGTTCAGTTCTTC

j_gene: TRBJ2-1
abundance: once
v_gene: TRBV25-1
d_gene: -
CDR3aa: CAVGQLALSMRNEQFF
CDR3nt: TGTGCCGTCGGTCAACTAGCCCTCTCCATGCGAAATGAGCAGTTCTTC

j_gene: TRBJ2-7
abundance: -
v_gene: TRBV6-1
d_gene: TRBD1
CDR3aa: CASSALGTVSYEQYF
CDR3nt: TGTGCCAGCAGTGCCCTCGGGACAGTGTCCTACGAGCAGTACTTC

j_gene: TRBJ2-3
abundance: many
v_gene: TRBV5-4
d_gene: TRBD2
CDR3aa: CASNPGGGREGDTQYF
CDR3nt: TGTGCCAGCAACCCCGGAGGAGGGAGGGAGGGAGATACGCAGTATTTT

j_gene: TRBJ2-1
abundance: -
v_gene: TRBV30
d_gene: TRBD2
CDR3aa: CAWSKLRGAPNEQFF
CDR3nt: TGTGCCTGGAGTAAGTTGCGGGGGGCTCCCAATGAGCAGTTCTTC

j_gene: TRBJ2-3
abundance: -
v_gene: TRBV18
d_gene: TRBD2
CDR3aa: CASSRSSGGRYTDTQYF
CDR3nt: TGTGCCAGCTCACGCTCGAGCGGGGGGAGATACACAGATACGCAGTATTTT

j_gene: TRBJ2-1
abundance: -
v_gene: TRBV5-1
d_gene: TRBD2
CDR3aa: CASSPTSGIVEQFF
CDR3nt: TGCGCCAGCAGCCCGACTAGCGGCATAGTGGAGCAGTTCTTC

j_gene: TRBJ1-1
abundance: -
v_gene: TRBV13
d_gene: TRBD1
CDR3aa: CASSLHRGQDTEAFF
CDR3nt: TGTGCCAGCAGCTTACACAGGGGACAGGACACTGAAGCTTTCTTT